These T cell receptor beta chains were read from a single sample in a study of shared clonotypes between healthy human individuals. TCRdb's copy holds only in-frame clones and misses some; the assay was immunoSEQ multiplex PCR. The sample carries around 500,000 clones, around 79% recorded once. The sequenced material came from PBMCs. The receptors were gathered from a woman between 40 and 55 years old in good health. Some clones in this sample may be carry-over from other donors' samples. The CDR3 runs from the conserved cysteine through the conserved F or W. D genes are given only for firm matches. Size tells how often a clone was seen (once, few, many) or the class of an expanded clone, and some rows leave it out.

d_gene: TRBD1
abundance: NA
j_gene: TRBJ2-6
v_gene: TRBV5-4
CDR3aa: CASSLGGQAGANVLTF
CDR3nt: TGTGCCAGCAGCTTGGGGGGACAGGCTGGGGCCAACGTCCTGACTTTC

d_gene: NA
abundance: NA
j_gene: TRBJ2-1
v_gene: TRBV14
CDR3aa: CASSPLTLSSYNEQFF
CDR3nt: TGTGCCAGCAGTCCCCTTACGTTAAGCTCCTACAATGAGCAGTTCTTC

d_gene: NA
abundance: NA
j_gene: TRBJ2-1
v_gene: TRBV18
CDR3aa: CASITGVGSYNEQFF
CDR3nt: TGTGCCAGCATAACGGGAGTGGGTTCTTACAATGAGCAGTTCTTC

d_gene: NA
abundance: NA
j_gene: TRBJ1-1
v_gene: TRBV7-3
CDR3aa: CASSLTPSAGRDTEAFF
CDR3nt: TGTGCCAGCAGCTTAACGCCCTCCGCGGGGCGGGACACTGAAGCTTTCTTT

d_gene: TRBD1
abundance: NA
j_gene: TRBJ2-7
v_gene: TRBV5-1
CDR3aa: CASSFTGQGSYEQYF
CDR3nt: TGCGCCAGCAGCTTTACGGGACAGGGCTCCTACGAGCAGTACTTC

d_gene: TRBD1
abundance: NA
j_gene: TRBJ2-3
v_gene: TRBV5-1
CDR3aa: CASSLGDRGADTQYF
CDR3nt: TGCGCCAGCAGCTTGGGAGACAGGGGTGCAGATACGCAGTATTTT

d_gene: NA
abundance: NA
j_gene: TRBJ2-4
v_gene: TRBV7-3
CDR3aa: CASSPDPQNIQYF
CDR3nt: TGTGCCAGCAGCCCGGACCCGCAAAACATTCAGTACTTC

d_gene: TRBD1
abundance: NA
j_gene: TRBJ1-5
v_gene: TRBV2
CDR3aa: CASRPDRVGQPQHF
CDR3nt: TGTGCCAGCAGGCCAGACAGGGTAGGTCAGCCCCAGCATTTT

d_gene: NA
abundance: NA
j_gene: TRBJ2-7
v_gene: TRBV27
CDR3aa: CASSQGGLALEQYF
CDR3nt: TGTGCCAGCAGTCAGGGGGGCCTAGCGCTTGAGCAGTACTTC

d_gene: NA
abundance: once
j_gene: TRBJ2-2
v_gene: TRBV7-9
CDR3aa: CASSLGGLTGELFF
CDR3nt: TGTGCCAGCAGCTTAGGCGGGCTTACCGGGGAGCTGTTTTTT

d_gene: TRBD2
abundance: NA
j_gene: TRBJ2-2
v_gene: TRBV18
CDR3aa: CASSPSGATNTGELFF
CDR3nt: TGTGCCAGCTCACCCAGCGGGGCTACGAACACCGGGGAGCTGTTTTTT

d_gene: NA
abundance: NA
j_gene: TRBJ2-1
v_gene: TRBV7-3
CDR3aa: CASSLTLSNEQFF
CDR3nt: TGTGCCAGCAGCTTAACCCTAAGCAATGAGCAGTTCTTC

d_gene: TRBD1
abundance: NA
j_gene: TRBJ2-1
v_gene: TRBV28
CDR3aa: CASSRTGYNEQFF
CDR3nt: TGTGCCAGCAGTCGGACAGGGTACAATGAGCAGTTCTTC

d_gene: NA
abundance: NA
j_gene: TRBJ1-2
v_gene: TRBV11-1
CDR3aa: CASTGIEGGYTF
CDR3nt: TGTGCCAGCACCGGGATCGAGGGGGGCTACACCTTC

d_gene: NA
abundance: NA
j_gene: TRBJ2-7
v_gene: TRBV18
CDR3aa: CASSLSPGHLYEQYF
CDR3nt: TGTGCCAGCTCCCTTAGTCCGGGACACCTCTACGAGCAGTACTTC

d_gene: NA
abundance: NA
j_gene: TRBJ2-1
v_gene: TRBV14
CDR3aa: CASSQAPQMPFF
CDR3nt: TGTGCCAGCAGCCAAGCACCCCAAATGCCGTTCTTC

d_gene: NA
abundance: NA
j_gene: TRBJ1-1
v_gene: TRBV28
CDR3aa: CASTLRTSEAFF
CDR3nt: TGTGCCAGCACCCTTAGGACGAGTGAAGCTTTCTTT

d_gene: NA
abundance: NA
j_gene: TRBJ1-6
v_gene: TRBV1
CDR3aa: CTSSQGPARGRFSSPLHF
CDR3nt: TGCACCAGCAGCCAGGGTCCGGCGAGGGGGCGCTTTTCTTCACCCCTCCACTTT

d_gene: TRBD2
abundance: NA
j_gene: TRBJ2-1
v_gene: TRBV4-2
CDR3aa: CASSQHWTSGRMGFYNEQFF
CDR3nt: TGTGCCAGCAGCCAACATTGGACTAGCGGGAGGATGGGCTTTTACAATGAGCAGTTCTTC

d_gene: TRBD1
abundance: many
j_gene: TRBJ1-5
v_gene: TRBV6-1
CDR3aa: CATAGQHSNQPQHF
CDR3nt: TGTGCCACCGCGGGACAGCATAGCAATCAGCCCCAGCATTTT

d_gene: TRBD2
abundance: NA
j_gene: TRBJ2-1
v_gene: TRBV4-1
CDR3aa: CASSQTSGRVYEQFF
CDR3nt: TGCGCCAGCAGCCAGACTAGCGGGAGGGTCTATGAGCAGTTCTTC

d_gene: TRBD1
abundance: NA
j_gene: TRBJ2-7
v_gene: TRBV2
CDR3aa: CASSRQGPAIYEQYF
CDR3nt: TGTGCCAGCAGCCGACAGGGTCCCGCCATCTACGAGCAGTACTTC

d_gene: TRBD1
abundance: NA
j_gene: TRBJ1-2
v_gene: TRBV28
CDR3aa: CASSLADRGRYGYTF
CDR3nt: TGTGCCAGCAGTTTAGCAGACAGGGGAAGGTATGGCTACACCTTC

d_gene: NA
abundance: NA
j_gene: TRBJ1-3
v_gene: TRBV18
CDR3aa: CASSPRQANSGNTIYF
CDR3nt: TGTGCCAGCTCACCCAGACAGGCCAACTCTGGAAACACCATATATTTT

d_gene: TRBD1
abundance: few
j_gene: TRBJ1-4
v_gene: TRBV15
CDR3aa: CATNRDRNEKLFF
CDR3nt: TGTGCCACTAACCGGGACAGGAATGAAAAACTGTTTTTT

d_gene: TRBD2
abundance: few
j_gene: TRBJ2-7
v_gene: TRBV2
CDR3aa: CASSELAGGTYEQYF
CDR3nt: TGTGCCAGCAGTGAGTTAGCGGGAGGGACCTACGAGCAGTACTTC

d_gene: NA
abundance: NA
j_gene: TRBJ2-1
v_gene: TRBV13
CDR3aa: CASSFWGNEQFF
CDR3nt: TGTGCCAGCAGCTTTTGGGGCAATGAGCAGTTCTTC

d_gene: TRBD1
abundance: NA
j_gene: TRBJ2-5
v_gene: TRBV28
CDR3aa: CASSPGTGRRTQYF
CDR3nt: TGTGCCAGCAGTCCCGGGACAGGGCGACGGACCCAGTACTTC

d_gene: TRBD2
abundance: NA
j_gene: TRBJ2-2
v_gene: TRBV6-1
CDR3aa: CASKLAGDTGELFF
CDR3nt: TGTGCCAGCAAGCTAGCGGGAGACACCGGGGAGCTGTTTTTT

d_gene: TRBD1
abundance: NA
j_gene: TRBJ2-1
v_gene: TRBV27
CDR3aa: CASSPGTGNEQFF
CDR3nt: TGTGCCAGCAGTCCGGGGACAGGGAATGAGCAGTTCTTC

d_gene: NA
abundance: NA
j_gene: TRBJ2-7
v_gene: TRBV6-5
CDR3aa: CASRPLGPYEQYF
CDR3nt: TGTGCCAGCAGACCCCTTGGACCCTACGAGCAGTACTTC

d_gene: NA
abundance: NA
j_gene: TRBJ1-2
v_gene: TRBV4-1
CDR3aa: CASSPGQATNYGYTF
CDR3nt: TGCGCCAGCAGCCCCGGGCAGGCTACTAACTATGGCTACACCTTC

d_gene: NA
abundance: NA
j_gene: TRBJ2-5
v_gene: TRBV19
CDR3aa: CASSIRMRRETQYF
CDR3nt: TGTGCCAGTAGTATTCGTATGCGACGGGAGACCCAGTACTTC

d_gene: TRBD1
abundance: NA
j_gene: TRBJ1-1
v_gene: TRBV5-1
CDR3aa: CASSYRSGGDTEAFF
CDR3nt: TGCGCCAGCAGCTACCGATCAGGGGGGGACACTGAAGCTTTCTTT

d_gene: TRBD2
abundance: NA
j_gene: TRBJ2-5
v_gene: TRBV10-3
CDR3aa: CAISTSGGEETQYF
CDR3nt: TGTGCCATCAGTACTAGCGGGGGGGAAGAGACCCAGTACTTC

d_gene: NA
abundance: NA
j_gene: TRBJ2-4
v_gene: TRBV7-7
CDR3aa: CASSIPYRGGRSGAKNIQYF
CDR3nt: TGTGCCAGCAGCATACCCTACAGGGGAGGGAGATCTGGGGCCAAAAACATTCAGTACTTC

d_gene: TRBD2
abundance: once
j_gene: TRBJ2-5
v_gene: TRBV19
CDR3aa: CASRRTGTSGRAGETQYF
CDR3nt: TGTGCCAGTAGGCGAACCGGGACTAGCGGGAGGGCCGGAGAGACCCAGTACTTC

d_gene: NA
abundance: NA
j_gene: TRBJ1-4
v_gene: TRBV5-4
CDR3aa: CASSRGGGGANEKLFF
CDR3nt: TGTGCCAGCAGCCGGGGCGGGGGAGGCGCTAATGAAAAACTGTTTTTT

d_gene: NA
abundance: NA
j_gene: TRBJ2-6
v_gene: TRBV18
CDR3aa: CASCQGLSGANVLTF
CDR3nt: TGTGCCAGCTGCCAGGGCCTCTCTGGGGCCAACGTCCTGACTTTC

d_gene: NA
abundance: once
j_gene: TRBJ2-6
v_gene: TRBV30
CDR3aa: CAWRGAGVLLAGANVLTF
CDR3nt: TGTGCCTGGAGGGGGGCTGGCGTCCTCTTGGCTGGGGCCAACGTCCTGACTTTC

d_gene: TRBD2
abundance: NA
j_gene: TRBJ2-1
v_gene: TRBV5-4
CDR3aa: CASRPRTSGGPTLDEQFF
CDR3nt: TGTGCCAGCAGGCCCCGGACTAGCGGGGGCCCAACTTTGGATGAGCAGTTCTTC

d_gene: TRBD2
abundance: NA
j_gene: TRBJ2-1
v_gene: TRBV5-1
CDR3aa: CASSSREGEGYNEQFF
CDR3nt: TGCGCCAGCAGCTCTAGGGAGGGCGAGGGCTACAATGAGCAGTTCTTC

d_gene: TRBD1
abundance: NA
j_gene: TRBJ2-3
v_gene: TRBV9
CDR3aa: CASSARQGVTDTQYF
CDR3nt: TGTGCCAGCAGCGCCCGACAGGGGGTCACAGATACGCAGTATTTT

d_gene: NA
abundance: NA
j_gene: TRBJ1-6
v_gene: TRBV4-3
CDR3aa: CASSQVTNNSPLHF
CDR3nt: TGCGCCAGCAGCCAAGTCACTAATAATTCACCCCTCCACTTT